The clone carrying this T cell receptor beta chain was seen only once. The antigen is unknown. The V and J ends lost 4 bases and 3 bases, in that order; junction bases with no gene match: 4. CDR3 length: 14 residues. Germline CDR1 SGHRS, CDR2 YFSETQ. With 60 Vbeta and 13 Jbeta primers, the PCR was carried out. Assay used: immunoSEQ multiplex PCR; TCRdb lists only in-frame clones, some missing. Here the sample spans under 85,000 clones, approximately 68% being singletons. The data are from a study of cytomegalovirus exposure and HLA in healthy donors. The study's findings and limits: A likely sequencing artifact accounted for one observed cluster of highly shared sequence variants. Sequencing depth across donors, presence/absence analyses assumed, was roughly uniform. In a later analysis, HLA-C alleles had the fewest associated TCRs, DRB1 alleles the most. Among TCR beta chains, those listed as cytomegalovirus-associated numbered around 160.

This receptor was obtained from a woman between 25 and 40 years old in good health and CMV-seronegative. The V and J genes are TRBV5-1 and TRBJ2-7; 10 bases line up with TRBD1. The sequenced sample was PBMCs. The CDR3 DNA follows: TGCGCCAGCAGCCCGGGACAGGGGAGCTACGAGCAGTACTTC. It is translated as CASSPGQGSYEQYF.